This entry lists 21 T cell receptor beta chains sequenced from one sample in a study of glioma-infiltrating T cells. Using RNA template, CDR3s of TCR alpha and beta were amplified with iRepertoire arm-PCR. TCRdb fed the multiplex PCR reads into MiXCR, producing one record per CDR3 protein. This sample has approximately 130,000 distinct CDR3 sequences; approximately 26% occur once, and the top ten carry 25% to 30%. The specimen sequenced was glioma tissue, nonneoplastic brain tissue, or PBMCs (not recorded which). Receptors originate from a human donor with low-grade glioma or glioblastoma, undergoing nonglioma brain surgery, or in good health (not recorded which).

The chain couples TRBV24-1 to TRBJ1-2; a weak D match, TRBD1 (6 bases). CDR1 and CDR2 from the germline V gene are KGHDR and SFDVKD. CDR3 length equals 15 residues. V shed 6 bases and J shed 7 bases, with 20 bases lying between them. The CDR3 sequence: CATSPSLTGKGGYTF. CDR3 in DNA: TGTGCCACCAGTCCTTCATTGACAGGTAAAGGTGGCTACACCTTC.

On this clonotype: Given a much more abundant clone one base away, this may be a read error. The rearrangement uses TRBV6-6 and TRBJ2-3; TRBD1 is a possible D gene (5 bases). Germline V gives CDR1 MNHNY, CDR2 SVGAGI (reference sequence). The CDR3 extends over 15 amino acids. The CDR3 sequence: CASSYSDSITDMQYF. CDR3 DNA: TGTGCCAGCAGTTACTCCGACAGTATCACAGATATGCAGTATTTT.

V usage is TRBV12-3 or TRBV12-4 and J usage is TRBJ2-7; D remains unclear. V was shortened by 2 bases and J by 3 bases, with 8 bases between the two germline ends. This CDR3 comprises 13 residues. The CDR3 is CASSLNSNYEQYV. CDR3 in DNA: TGTGCCAGCAGTTTAAACAGTAACTACGAGCAGTACGTC.

The table lists this clonotype with a few counts. The genes are TRBV18 and TRBJ1-1; perhaps TRBD1 as D (6 bases). The CDR3 contains 14 residues. Deletions cut 4 bases from V and 8 bases from J, with 17 bases between. Germline-derived CDR1 and CDR2 are KGHSH and LQKENI. The CDR3 bases are TGTGCCAGCTCACTATCGACAGGTTGGGCCGAAGCTTTCTTT. Its protein is CASSLSTGWAEAFF.

This clonotype was seen repeatedly, ten times or more. The chain couples TRBV24-1 to TRBJ2-1, with D maybe TRBD2 (6 bases). The V gene lost 5 bases and the J gene lost 3 bases, with 10 bases spanning the gap. This CDR3 has 14 residues. The germline V gene has CDR1 KGHDR and CDR2 SFDVKD. In nucleotides, the CDR3 is TGTGCCACCAGTGGTGGAGGGAGCTACAATGAGCAGTTCTTC. Its translation: CATSGGGSYNEQFF.

The rearrangement uses TRBV9 and TRBJ1-1, with unresolved D. V shed 2 bases and J shed 0 bases, with 8 bases lying between them. CDR1 is SGDLS and CDR2 is YYNGEE in the germline V gene. CDR3 length: 14 amino acids. CDR3 loop: CASSVGTVNTEAFF. The CDR3 nucleotides read TGTGCCAGCAGCGTCGGAACGGTGAACACTGAAGCTTTCTTT.

In this sample, this clonotype turned up a few times. V usage is TRBV7-2 and J usage is TRBJ1-1; D might be TRBD1 (5 bases). Germline assignment: CDR1 SGHTA and CDR2 FQGNSA. CDR3 size: 15 residues. Trimming took 1 base from V and 4 from J, leaving 13 bases between them. CDR3 nucleotides: TGTGCCAGCAGCTTAGAAGAGGGGCTGAGCACTGAAGCTTTCTTT. Amino acids: CASSLEEGLSTEAFF.

A few counts support this clonotype. V usage is TRBV4-1 and J usage is TRBJ1-2; D call uncertain. The CDR3 totals 12 residues. The germline CDR1 and CDR2 sequences are MGHRA and YSYEKL. With 3 bases removed from V and 4 bases from J, the gap between germline ends came to 6 bases. The CDR3 nucleotides read TGCGCCAGCAGCCACGACTCCTATGGCTACACCTTC. Its protein product is CASSHDSYGYTF.

This clonotype was recorded many times. DNA for the CDR3: TGTGCCAGCAGTCCTGGACAGGAGAGCTCCTACGAGCAGTACGTC. This gives the protein CASSPGQESSYEQYV. This chain connects TRBV28 to TRBJ2-7, with 7 nucleotides matching TRBD1. V shed 5 bases, J shed 0 bases, and the junction held 7 bases outside the gene matches. Germline loops: CDR1 MDHEN, CDR2 SYDVKM. The CDR3 covers 15 residues.

As for this clonotype: Germline is not matched at one junction end, which may reflect a read error. This chain joins TRBV20-1 and TRBJ1-2, with TRBD1 as a possible D gene (5 bases). The CDR3 is made up of 14 amino acids. Per germline, CDR1 DFQATT and CDR2 SNEGSKA (reference sequence). The CDR3 here is CSARLPGSGYGCTF. CDR3 DNA: TGCAGTGCTCGCCTCCCAGGGTCCGGCTATGGCTGCACCTTC.

This clonotype was counted at least ten times. The gene calls are TRBV27 and TRBJ2-5, with 7 bases that match TRBD1. The CDR3 spans 14 residues. CDR1 and CDR2 (germline): MNHEY, SMNVEV (reference sequence). V trimming: 3 bases; J trimming: 1 base; junction bases outside the gene matches: 2. CDR3 sequence: CASSLGQLQETQYF. The CDR3 nucleotides are TGTGCCAGCAGTTTGGGACAGCTCCAAGAGACCCAGTACTTC.

The J gene is TRBJ2-3, the V gene TRBV18, with D possibly being TRBD2 (5 bases). The CDR3 extends over 17 amino acids. With 3 bases removed from V and 7 bases from J, the gap between germline ends came to 23 bases. CDR1 KGHSH and CDR2 LQKENI come from the germline V gene. This CDR3 reads CASSPLPPTAESYTQYF. CDR3 nucleotides: TGTGCCAGCTCACCCCTACCCCCCACAGCGGAAAGTTATACGCAGTATTTT.

This clonotype was seen a handful of times. This sequence joins TRBV4-2 and TRBJ2-1; D remains ambiguous. CDR1 is LGHNA, CDR2 YNFKEQ, per germline. The ends were cut back, 0 bases at V and 4 bases at J, with 4 bases in the middle. The CDR3 loop spans 13 amino acids. The CDR3 nucleotides are TGTGCCAGCAGCCAAGACTTATACAATGAGCAGTTCTTC. Protein product: CASSQDLYNEQFF.

This clonotype occurred a few times. The chain has TRBV27 and TRBJ1-1; 11 bases fit TRBD1. The J segment lost 5 bases and the V segment lost 4 bases, leaving 0 bases of the junction unmatched. The CDR3 sequence is 13 residues long. Germline CDR1 is MNHEY and CDR2 is SMNVEV (reference sequence). The CDR3 bases are TGTGCCAGCAGTTGGGACAGGGGGACTGAAGCTTTCTTT. Its translation: CASSWDRGTEAFF.

This clonotype was seen many times. The rearrangement joins TRBV7-2 to TRBJ2-3; D possibly corresponds to TRBD2 (6 bases). The V gene lost 3 bases and the J gene lost 0 bases, with 10 bases spanning the gap. The CDR3 extends over 15 amino acids. In germline, CDR1 is SGHTA, CDR2 FQGNSA. The CDR3 nucleotides are TGTGCCAGCAGCTTTGGACTACCGAGCACAGATACGCAGTATTTT. As protein: CASSFGLPSTDTQYF.

In this sample, this clonotype turned up a few times. The chain links TRBV25-1 to TRBJ1-4; D is perhaps TRBD1 (6 bases). The V end lost 5 bases, the J end lost 5 bases, and 12 bases lay between the germline ends. CDR1 MGHDK and CDR2 SYGVNS come from the germline V gene. This CDR3 is 14 amino acids long. The CDR3 nucleotides are TGTGCCAGCAGTAAGGACAGACTGAATGAAAAACTGTTTTTT. This sequence encodes CASSKDRLNEKLFF.

This clonotype was observed a few times. The gene calls are TRBV7-9 and TRBJ2-1; 12 nucleotides line up with TRBD2. Germline values: CDR1 SEHNR, CDR2 FQNEAQ (reference sequence). After removal of 4 bases from V and 4 bases from J, the junction contained 8 bases not matched to a gene. This CDR3 comprises 17 residues. CDR3 nucleotides: TGTGCCAGCAGCTCGACACTAGCGGGGGGCCGTTACAATGAGCAGTTCTTC. Translating it yields CASSSTLAGGRYNEQFF.

This clonotype was detected once. This may arise from a read error, as a much more abundant clone is one base away. This chain joins TRBV7-9 and TRBJ2-7, with TRBD1 matching 8 bases. The CDR3 covers 17 residues. Germline CDR1 and CDR2: SEHNR and FQNEAQ (reference sequence). For the CDR3, the DNA is TGCGCCAGCAGCCCAAATGGACAGGGAATAACGCAAGAGACCCAGTACGTC. Translating it yields CASSPNGQGITQETQYV.

This chain uses TRBV20-1 with TRBJ2-5; no clear D gene. V lost 4 bases and J 7 bases, leaving 28 bases between the germline ends. The CDR3 loop spans 17 amino acids. CDR1 DFQATT and CDR2 SNEGSKA come from the germline V gene (reference sequence). The CDR3 is CSATLLTLQDSRPTQYF. The DNA for the CDR3 is TGCAGTGCTACCCTACTAACACTCCAAGACTCCCGCCCGACCCAGTACTTC.

This clonotype was found a few times. The chain has TRBV6-4 and TRBJ2-3; a weak D match, TRBD1 (5 bases). This CDR3 region has 15 residues. The germline V gene has CDR1 MRHNA and CDR2 SNTAGT. Trimming shortened V by 7 bases and J by 6 bases, and 20 bases separated the two germline ends. The CDR3 loop is CASNSSRGLWDTQYF. The CDR3 DNA follows: TGTGCCAGCAATTCTTCAAGGGGTCTTTGGGATACGCAGTATTTT.

The J gene is TRBJ2-3, the V gene TRBV11-2; no definite D call. The V end lost 3 bases, the J end lost 4 bases, and 8 bases lay between the germline ends. The CDR3 sequence is 13 residues long. Germline lookup yields CDR1 SGHAT and CDR2 FQNNGV. The CDR3 DNA follows: TGTGCCAGCAGCTTCTCTAGAGCAGATACGCAGTATTTT. It translates to CASSFSRADTQYF.